A selection of T cell receptor beta chains follows, all from one sample in a study of vaccination effects on CD4 cells after COVID-19. What these receptors recognize is not known. Assay used: immunoSEQ multiplex PCR; TCRdb lists only in-frame clones, some missing. The profile covers approximately 82,000 clones, with approximately 74% appearing a single time and around 1.5% taken by the ten largest. The sequencing here drew on CD4+ T cells from PBMCs cultured with HCoV-229E spike peptides, taken before COVID-19 vaccination. The source is a human donor who received a COVID-19 vaccine. The CDR3 runs from the conserved cysteine through the conserved F or W. D genes are given only for firm matches. A row's size may be missing; if present it is once, few, many or a size class.

TRBV7-9,TRBD1,TRBJ2-5,-,CASSLGQGDETQYF,TGTGCCAGCAGCTTGGGACAGGGAGACGAGACCCAGTACTTC
TRBV29-1,TRBD1,TRBJ1-1,-,CSVVGLLDRGHTEAFF,TGCAGCGTTGTAGGTCTTTTGGACAGGGGGCACACTGAAGCTTTCTTT
TRBV5-6,-,TRBJ2-2,-,CASSGRGGQSLRNTGELFF,TGTGCCAGCAGCGGGAGGGGGGGACAGTCCCTGCGGAACACCGGGGAGCTGTTTTTT
TRBV4-3,TRBD1,TRBJ1-3,few,CASSQGQGRGGNTIYF,TGCGCCAGCAGCCAAGGACAGGGGCGGGGAGGAAACACCATATATTTT
TRBV19,-,TRBJ1-1,-,CASSILGRGDTEAFF,TGTGCCAGTAGTATTCTGGGTCGGGGCGACACTGAAGCTTTCTTT
TRBV7-2,-,TRBJ1-5,-,CASSLAAFSNQPQHF,TGTGCCAGCAGCTTAGCAGCTTTTAGCAATCAGCCCCAGCATTTT
TRBV24-1,-,TRBJ2-2,-,CATSDQTRPTGELFF,TGTGCCACCAGTGACCAAACACGCCCCACCGGGGAGCTGTTTTTT
TRBV7-8,-,TRBJ1-1,-,CASSFVELSTEAFF,TGTGCCAGCAGCTTTGTGGAATTAAGCACTGAAGCTTTCTTT
TRBV2,TRBD1,TRBJ1-3,-,CASSEIRGRITSGNTIYF,TGTGCCAGCAGTGAAATCAGGGGGCGAATTACGTCTGGAAACACCATATATTTT
TRBV3-1/TRBV3-2,-,TRBJ1-6,-,CASSQVPPSSYNSPLHF,TGTGCCAGCAGCCAAGTTCCCCCTAGCTCCTATAATTCACCCCTCCACTTT
TRBV5-4,TRBD2,TRBJ2-1,-,CASSLKLAGYNEQFF,TGTGCCAGCAGCTTGAAGCTAGCGGGGTACAATGAGCAGTTCTTC
TRBV7-2,-,TRBJ1-3,-,CASSLWSVSSGNTIYF,TGTGCCAGCAGCTTATGGTCGGTAAGCTCTGGAAACACCATATATTTT
TRBV30,-,TRBJ1-1,-,CAWKKGEIPNTEAFF,TGTGCCTGGAAAAAGGGAGAAATCCCGAACACTGAAGCTTTCTTT
TRBV19,-,TRBJ1-6,-,CASSGQGYNSPLHF,TGTGCCAGTAGTGGTCAGGGTTATAATTCACCCCTCCACTTT
TRBV7-3,-,TRBJ2-2,few,CASSLSGLRGELFF,TGTGCCAGCAGCTTATCGGGCCTACGAGGGGAGCTGTTTTTT
TRBV5-6,TRBD1,TRBJ1-5,-,CASSLSDRANQPQHF,TGTGCCAGCAGCTTATCGGACAGGGCCAATCAGCCCCAGCATTTT
TRBV2,-,TRBJ2-2,few,CASSVSGLKNTGELFF,TGTGCCAGCAGTGTTAGCGGCCTAAAGAACACCGGGGAGCTGTTTTTT
TRBV27,TRBD1,TRBJ1-2,-,CASSFAGQGRGYTF,TGTGCCAGCAGTTTCGCAGGACAGGGAAGAGGCTACACCTTC
TRBV24-1,TRBD2,TRBJ2-5,-,CATSGGGGAGETQYF,TGTGCCACCAGTGGGGGCGGGGGGGCCGGAGAGACCCAGTACTTC
TRBV10-2,TRBD1,TRBJ1-5,-,CASSDRQGPHQPQHF,TGCGCCAGCAGTGATAGACAGGGACCACATCAGCCCCAGCATTTT
TRBV24-1,-,TRBJ2-5,-,CATSASTDRKETQYF,TGTGCCACCAGTGCTTCGACGGACAGAAAAGAGACCCAGTACTTC
TRBV7-6,-,TRBJ2-3,-,CASSSISHGTDTQYF,TGTGCCAGCAGCTCTATTAGCCATGGGACAGATACGCAGTATTTT